This TCR beta chain appears in the sequencing data of a study of blood T cell repertoires in COVID-19. Study as a whole: T cells, B-cell-depleted T cells, or PBMCs provided the cDNA or gDNA that served as material.

The CDR3 loop spans 14 amino acids. V lost 0 bases and J lost 7; bases outside the gene matches: 3. The germline CDR1 and CDR2 sequences are SGHTA and FQGNSA. How the authors handled the data: Amplification of reference gene primers was used by the study to estimate nucleated cell counts. Assay used: immunoSEQ multiplex PCR; TCRdb lists only in-frame clones, some missing. That table supplies the V and J calls and clone size; D and trimming were determined from the DNA. The sample records 300,000 to 400,000 clones, around 86% being singletons. The chain combines TRBV7-2 with TRBJ2-7; 10 bases are shared with TRBD2. The receptor was isolated from a man aged 50 or older with active or convalescent COVID-19. Source material: peripheral blood. This chain's CDR3 is CASSLAAGGREQYF. As DNA, the CDR3 is TGTGCCAGCAGCTTAGCAGCGGGGGGGCGGGAGCAGTACTTC.